This record looks at one T cell receptor beta chain sequence and its context. Its specificity is unknown. CD4+ T cells from unexposed donors were obtained before the COVID-19 pandemic (2011-2018). CD4+ T cells were isolated from the cells after around eleven days of culture. These data are taken from a study of CD4 T cells in relation to SARS-CoV-2 and coronaviruses. Assay: immunoSEQ multiplex PCR; the TCRdb copy retains only in-frame clones and omits some. The table lists 22,000 or so clones, more than 60% of them singletons. The germline gives CDR1 SQVTM, CDR2 ANQGSEA. The ends were cut back, 1 base at V and 6 bases at J, with 9 bases in the middle. The CDR3 is 12 amino acids.

This chain joins TRBV29-1 and TRBJ1-2; the D gene is possibly TRBD1 (5 bases). The origin of this receptor is a human donor in good health. Sequenced input: CD4+ T cells from PBMCs, cultured in vitro. The CDR3 coding sequence is TGCAGCGTTGAAGTCGGAGGGGATGGCTACACCTTC. Translation: CSVEVGGDGYTF.